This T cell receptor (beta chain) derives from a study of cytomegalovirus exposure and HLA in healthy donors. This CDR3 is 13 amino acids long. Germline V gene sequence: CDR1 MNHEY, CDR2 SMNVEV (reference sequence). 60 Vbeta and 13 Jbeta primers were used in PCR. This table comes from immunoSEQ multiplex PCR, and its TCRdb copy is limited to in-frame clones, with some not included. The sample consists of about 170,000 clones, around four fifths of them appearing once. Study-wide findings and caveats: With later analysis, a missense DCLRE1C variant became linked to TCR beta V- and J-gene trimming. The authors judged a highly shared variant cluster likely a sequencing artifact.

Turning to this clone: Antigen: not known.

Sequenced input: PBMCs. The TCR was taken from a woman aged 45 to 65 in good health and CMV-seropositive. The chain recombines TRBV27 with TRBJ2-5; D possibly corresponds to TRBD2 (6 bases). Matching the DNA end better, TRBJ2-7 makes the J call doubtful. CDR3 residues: CASSSRDFYEQYF. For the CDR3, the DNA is TGTGCCAGCAGTTCAAGGGACTTCTACGAGCAGTACTTC.